The 2 T cell receptor beta chains below were found in one sample sequenced in a study of T cells in tuberculosis. Data came from immunoSEQ multiplex PCR; TCRdb stores just in-frame clones and leaves some out. The repertoire has under 45,000 clones, approximately 90% of them found once; the top ten carry approximately 2.4%. Time point noted: new active TB diagnosis, blood taken before or within 7 days of starting treatment. The sample consisted of PBMCs, taken at tuberculosis diagnosis. The receptors were gathered from an adult with tuberculosis.

This clone has only a few counts. The V and J genes are TRBV28 and TRBJ1-2, with D possibly being TRBD1 (5 bases). CDR3 length equals 16 residues. Germline assignment: CDR1 MDHEN and CDR2 SYDVKM. The ends were cut back, 4 bases at V and 5 bases at J, with 20 bases in the middle. As DNA, the CDR3 is TGTGCCAGCAGTTCCCACCTACTTCTCGGGGGGTATGGCTACACCTTC. Amino acid sequence: CASSSHLLLGGYGYTF.

The V gene is TRBV6-1, the J gene TRBJ2-2; D might be TRBD2 (5 bases). This CDR3 is built from 15 residues. V was clipped by 7 bases and J by 1 base, with 13 bases between them. From germline, CDR1 is MNHNS and CDR2 SASEGT. CDR3 region: CASKAEGVNTGELFF. CDR3 DNA sequence: TGTGCCAGCAAAGCCGAGGGAGTGAACACCGGGGAGCTGTTTTTT.